The T cell receptor beta chain under discussion was sequenced for a study of blood T cell repertoires in COVID-19. Across the whole study: Donors in the United States, Italy and Spain gave samples during acute or convalescent COVID-19. Sample material is recorded as cDNA or gDNA derived from T cells, B-cell-depleted T cells, or PBMCs.

Germline V lookup: CDR1 SEHNR, CDR2 FQNEAQ (reference sequence). This CDR3 comprises 16 residues. V lost 5 bases, J lost 5 bases, and 14 bases stayed unmatched. The repertoire was sequenced with immunoSEQ multiplex PCR; TCRdb's copy has only in-frame clones and lacks some. The table shows more than 95,000 clones, with 75% to 95% occurring only once. Source material: peripheral blood. The clonotype was recovered from a human donor in a cohort sampled during active COVID-19. V usage is TRBV7-9 and J usage is TRBJ1-2, with 7 bases that match TRBD1. CDR3 nucleotides: TGTGCCAGCAGCCGGCCAGGGGGAGCGCCGGGGTATGGCTACACCTTC. Amino acid sequence: CASSRPGGAPGYGYTF.